This T cell receptor beta chain was sequenced during a study of CD4 T cells in relation to SARS-CoV-2 and coronaviruses. The overall study: Shared crossreactive spike epitopes were mapped to their HLA restriction. Study findings and constraints: The assay detects memory recall responses, not culture-primed primary responses.

The ends lost 5 bases at V and 3 bases at J; junction bases unmatched: 13. The CDR3 has 18 residues. CDR1 is SGHKS and CDR2 is YYEKEE in the germline V gene (reference sequence). The unexposed donors gave CD4+ T cells in about 2011-2019, prior to COVID-19. For this clone: The target antigen is unknown.

Naive and memory CD4+ T cell DNA was deep-sequenced without culture. Here immunoSEQ multiplex PCR was the method, and the copy in TCRdb shows in-frame clones only, minus some. Among about 65,000 clones listed, about 90% were seen once. The receptor's source is a human donor in good health. Material: memory CD4+ T cells from PBMCs. This chain uses TRBV5-5 with TRBJ2-7; 14 bases are a match to TRBD2. The CDR3 DNA follows: TGTGCCAGCAGTTTGTCCCCCGGGACTAGCGGGAGTATCTACGAGCAGTACTTC. It encodes CASSLSPGTSGSIYEQYF.